The sample holds a few counts of the clone carrying this T cell receptor beta chain. Template switching, a step in the protocol, added a universal primer site, and cDNA carried unique molecular identifiers. One entry per CDR3 protein results from TCRdb running MiXCR on the 5' RACE reads. The sample holds 1.5 million to 2 million distinct CDR3 sequences, around a third seen once. The data derive from a study of identical twins. Germline CDR1 and CDR2: SGHVS and FQNEAQ. The CDR3 extends over 14 amino acids. The TCR sequence derives from a newborn girl in good health. The sample taken for sequencing was cord blood. This sequence joins TRBV7-8 and TRBJ2-4; D gene unclear. The end of the DNA fits TRBJ2-7 better, so the J call may be wrong. The CDR3 sequence: CASSTRVGAYEQYF. DNA for the CDR3: TGTGCCAGCAGTACAAGGGTCGGAGCCTACGAGCAGTACTTC.